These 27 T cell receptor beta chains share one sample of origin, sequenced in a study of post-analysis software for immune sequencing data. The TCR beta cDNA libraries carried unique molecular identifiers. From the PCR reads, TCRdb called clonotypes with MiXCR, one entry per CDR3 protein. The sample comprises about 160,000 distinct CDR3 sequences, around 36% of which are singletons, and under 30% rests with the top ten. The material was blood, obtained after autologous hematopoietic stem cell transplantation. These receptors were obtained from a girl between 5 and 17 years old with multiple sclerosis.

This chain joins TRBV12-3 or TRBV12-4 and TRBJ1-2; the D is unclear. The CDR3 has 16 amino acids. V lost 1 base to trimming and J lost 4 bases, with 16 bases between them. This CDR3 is CASSLGSPRACYGYTF. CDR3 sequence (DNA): TGTGCCAGCAGTTTAGGGTCCCCGAGGGCTTGCTATGGCTACACCTTC.

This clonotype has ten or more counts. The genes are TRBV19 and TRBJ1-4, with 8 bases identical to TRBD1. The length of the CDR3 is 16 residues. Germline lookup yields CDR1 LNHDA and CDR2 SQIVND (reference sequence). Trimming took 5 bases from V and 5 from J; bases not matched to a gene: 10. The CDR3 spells CASSPPGQVLNEKLFF. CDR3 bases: TGTGCCAGTAGTCCACCGGGACAGGTGTTAAATGAAAAACTGTTTTTT. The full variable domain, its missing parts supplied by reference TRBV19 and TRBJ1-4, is DGGITQSPKYLFRKEGQNVTLSCEQNLNHDAMYWYRQDPGQGLRLIYYSQIVNDFQKGDIAEGYSVSREKKESFPLTVTSAQKNPTAFYLCASSPPGQVLNEKLFFGSGTQLSVL.

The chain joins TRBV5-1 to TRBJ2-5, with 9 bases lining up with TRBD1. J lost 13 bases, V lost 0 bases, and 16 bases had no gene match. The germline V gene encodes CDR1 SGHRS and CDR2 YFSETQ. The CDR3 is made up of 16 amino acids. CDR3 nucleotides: TGCGCCAGCAGCTTGGATCCACAGGGGGCATACAATGAGCGGTACTTC. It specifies CASSLDPQGAYNERYF.

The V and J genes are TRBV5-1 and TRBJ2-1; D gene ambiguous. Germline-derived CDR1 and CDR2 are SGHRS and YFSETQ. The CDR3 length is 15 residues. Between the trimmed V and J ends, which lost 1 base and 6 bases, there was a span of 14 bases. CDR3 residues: CASSLKVAQSNEQFF. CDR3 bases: TGCGCCAGCAGCTTGAAAGTAGCTCAGAGCAATGAGCAGTTCTTC.

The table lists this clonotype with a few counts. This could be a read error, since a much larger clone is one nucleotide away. The CDR3 DNA sequence: TGTGCCAGCAGCATAACGAGCAAGGCCCAACCCTACGAGCAGTACTTC. It is translated as CASSITSKAQPYEQYF. The chain combines TRBV9 with TRBJ2-7; no firm D call. Deletions cut 4 bases from V and 2 bases from J, with 19 bases between. CDR1 is SGDLS and CDR2 is YYNGEE in the germline V gene. The CDR3 totals 16 residues.

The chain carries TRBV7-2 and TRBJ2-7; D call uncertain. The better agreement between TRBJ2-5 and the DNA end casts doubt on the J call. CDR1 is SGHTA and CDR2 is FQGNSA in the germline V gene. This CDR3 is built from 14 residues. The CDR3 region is CASSSGVGSETQYF. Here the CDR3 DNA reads TGTGCCAGCAGCTCCGGCGTCGGATCCGAGACCCAGTACTTC.

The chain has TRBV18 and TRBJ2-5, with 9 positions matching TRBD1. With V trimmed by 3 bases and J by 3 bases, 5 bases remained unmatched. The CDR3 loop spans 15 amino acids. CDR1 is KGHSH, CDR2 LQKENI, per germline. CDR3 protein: CASSPTRTGEETQYF. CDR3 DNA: TGTGCCAGCTCACCCACACGGACAGGGGAAGAGACCCAGTACTTC.

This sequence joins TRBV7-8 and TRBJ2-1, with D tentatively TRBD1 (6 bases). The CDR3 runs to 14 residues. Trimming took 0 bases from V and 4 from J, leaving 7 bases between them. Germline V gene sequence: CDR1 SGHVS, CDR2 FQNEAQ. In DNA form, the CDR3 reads TGTGCCAGCAGCTTAGCGGACAGATACAATGAGCAGTTCTTC. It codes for CASSLADRYNEQFF.

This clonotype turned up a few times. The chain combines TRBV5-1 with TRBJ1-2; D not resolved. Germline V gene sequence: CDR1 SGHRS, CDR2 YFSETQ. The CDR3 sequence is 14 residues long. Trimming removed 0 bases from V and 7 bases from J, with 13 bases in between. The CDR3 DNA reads TGCGCCAGCAGCTTGGCGTCTGGAGGGTTTGGCTACACCTTC. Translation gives CASSLASGGFGYTF.

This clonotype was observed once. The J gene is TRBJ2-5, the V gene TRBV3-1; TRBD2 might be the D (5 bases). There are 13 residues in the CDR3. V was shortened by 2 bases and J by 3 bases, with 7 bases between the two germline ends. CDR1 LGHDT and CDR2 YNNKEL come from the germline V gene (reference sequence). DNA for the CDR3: TGTGCCAGCAGCCAAAACGGGGAAGAGACCCAGTACTTC. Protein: CASSQNGEETQYF.

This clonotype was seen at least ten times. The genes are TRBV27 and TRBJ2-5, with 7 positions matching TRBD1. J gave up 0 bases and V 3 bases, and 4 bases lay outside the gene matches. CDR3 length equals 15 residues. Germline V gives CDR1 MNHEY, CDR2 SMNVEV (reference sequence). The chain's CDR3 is CASSFGTEYQETQYF. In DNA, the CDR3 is TGTGCCAGCAGTTTTGGGACAGAATACCAAGAGACCCAGTACTTC.

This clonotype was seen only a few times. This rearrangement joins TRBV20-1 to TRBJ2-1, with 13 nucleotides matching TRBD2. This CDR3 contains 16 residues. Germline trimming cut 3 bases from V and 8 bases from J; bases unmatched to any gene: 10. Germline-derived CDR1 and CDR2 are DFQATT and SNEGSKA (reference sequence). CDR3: CSASPLLAGGLYEQFF. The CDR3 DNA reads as TGCAGTGCTAGTCCCCTACTAGCGGGAGGGCTATATGAGCAGTTCTTC.

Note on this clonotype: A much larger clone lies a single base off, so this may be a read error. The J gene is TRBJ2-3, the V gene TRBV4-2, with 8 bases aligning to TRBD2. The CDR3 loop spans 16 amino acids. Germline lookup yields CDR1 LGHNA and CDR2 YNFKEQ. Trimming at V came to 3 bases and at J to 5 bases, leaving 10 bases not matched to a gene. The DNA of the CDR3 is TGTGCCAGCAGCCATTCAGCGGGGGACGACATAGATACGCAGTATTTT. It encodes CASSHSAGDDIDTQYF.

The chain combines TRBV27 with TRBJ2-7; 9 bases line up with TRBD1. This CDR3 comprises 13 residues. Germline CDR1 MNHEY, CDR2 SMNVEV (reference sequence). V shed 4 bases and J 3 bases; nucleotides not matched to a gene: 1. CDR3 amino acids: CASSWGQGYEQYF. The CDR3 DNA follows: TGTGCCAGCAGTTGGGGACAGGGCTACGAGCAGTACTTC.

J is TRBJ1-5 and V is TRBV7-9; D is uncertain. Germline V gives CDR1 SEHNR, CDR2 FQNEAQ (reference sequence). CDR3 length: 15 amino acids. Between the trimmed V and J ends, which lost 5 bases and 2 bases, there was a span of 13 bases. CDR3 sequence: CASSDGSPRNQPQHF. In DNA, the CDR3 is TGTGCCAGCAGCGATGGGTCTCCTCGCAATCAGCCCCAGCATTTT.

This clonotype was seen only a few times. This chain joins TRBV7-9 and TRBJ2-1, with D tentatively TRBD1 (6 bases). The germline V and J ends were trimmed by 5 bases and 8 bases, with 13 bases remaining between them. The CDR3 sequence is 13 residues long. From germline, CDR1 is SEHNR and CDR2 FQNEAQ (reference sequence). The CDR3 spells CASSPLAGDEQFF. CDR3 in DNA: TGTGCCAGCAGCCCATTGGCAGGGGATGAGCAGTTCTTC. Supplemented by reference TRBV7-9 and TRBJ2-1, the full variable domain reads DTGVSQNPRHKITKRGQNVTFRCDPISEHNRLYWYRQTLGQGPEFLTYFQNEAQLEKSRLLSDRFSAERPKGSFSTLEIQRTEQGDSAMYLCASSPLAGDEQFFGPGTRLTVL.

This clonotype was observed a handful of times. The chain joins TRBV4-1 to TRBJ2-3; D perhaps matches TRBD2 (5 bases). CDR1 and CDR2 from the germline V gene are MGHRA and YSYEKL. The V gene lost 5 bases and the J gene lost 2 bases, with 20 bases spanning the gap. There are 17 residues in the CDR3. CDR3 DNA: TGCGCCAGCAGCAAGAGGGTCAGCGGAGGAATCACAGATACGCAGTATTTT. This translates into CASSKRVSGGITDTQYF.

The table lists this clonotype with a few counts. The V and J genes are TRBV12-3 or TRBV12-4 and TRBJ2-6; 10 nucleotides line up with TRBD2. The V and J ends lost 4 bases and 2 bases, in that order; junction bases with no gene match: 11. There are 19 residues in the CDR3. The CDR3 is CASSSPAGGPGAGANVLTF. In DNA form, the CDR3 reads TGTGCCAGCAGTTCACCAGCGGGAGGGCCGGGAGCTGGGGCCAACGTCCTGACTTTC.

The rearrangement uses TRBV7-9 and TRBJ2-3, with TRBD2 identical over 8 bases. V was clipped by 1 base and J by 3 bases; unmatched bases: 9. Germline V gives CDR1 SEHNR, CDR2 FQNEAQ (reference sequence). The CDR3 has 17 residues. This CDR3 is CASSLDAGLGRTDTQYF. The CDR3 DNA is TGTGCCAGCAGCTTAGACGCGGGACTAGGGAGGACAGATACGCAGTATTTT.

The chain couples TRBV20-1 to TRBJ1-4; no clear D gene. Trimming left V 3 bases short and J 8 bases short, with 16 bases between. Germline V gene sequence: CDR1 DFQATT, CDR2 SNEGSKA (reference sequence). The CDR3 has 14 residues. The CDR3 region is CSASTGKDREKLFF. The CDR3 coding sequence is TGCAGTGCTAGCACGGGGAAAGATCGGGAAAAACTGTTTTTT.

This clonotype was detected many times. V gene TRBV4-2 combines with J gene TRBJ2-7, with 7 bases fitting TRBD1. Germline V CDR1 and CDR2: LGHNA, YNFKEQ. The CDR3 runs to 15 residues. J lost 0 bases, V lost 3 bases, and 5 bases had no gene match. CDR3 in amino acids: CASSQGTDDSYEQYF. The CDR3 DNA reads TGTGCCAGCAGCCAGGGGACAGACGACTCCTACGAGCAGTACTTC.

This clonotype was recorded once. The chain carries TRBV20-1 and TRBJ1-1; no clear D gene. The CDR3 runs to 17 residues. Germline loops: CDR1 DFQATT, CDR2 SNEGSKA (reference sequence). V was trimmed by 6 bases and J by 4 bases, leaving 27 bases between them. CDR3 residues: CSAGGQADLGVGTEAFF. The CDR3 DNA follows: TGCAGTGCGGGCGGGCAGGCCGACTTGGGTGTAGGCACTGAAGCTTTCTTT.

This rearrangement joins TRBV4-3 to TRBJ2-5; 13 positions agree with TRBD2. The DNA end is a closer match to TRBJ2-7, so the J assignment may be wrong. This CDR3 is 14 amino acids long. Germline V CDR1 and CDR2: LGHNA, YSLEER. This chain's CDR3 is CASSHGLAGAEQYF. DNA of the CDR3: TGCGCCAGCAGCCACGGACTAGCGGGAGCCGAGCAGTACTTC.

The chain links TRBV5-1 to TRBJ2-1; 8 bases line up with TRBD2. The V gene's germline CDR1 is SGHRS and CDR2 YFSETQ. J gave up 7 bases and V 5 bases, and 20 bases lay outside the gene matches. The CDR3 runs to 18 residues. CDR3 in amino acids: CASSSLPGLDRPANEQFF. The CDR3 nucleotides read TGCGCCAGCAGTTCCCTCCCGGGACTAGATCGACCTGCAAATGAGCAGTTCTTC.

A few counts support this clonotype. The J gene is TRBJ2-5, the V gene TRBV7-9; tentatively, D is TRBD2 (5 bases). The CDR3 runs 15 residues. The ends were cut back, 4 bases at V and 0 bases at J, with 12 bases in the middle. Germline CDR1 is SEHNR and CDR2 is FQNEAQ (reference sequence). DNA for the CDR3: TGTGCCAGCAGCTCCAGGACTCGTTACCAAGAGACCCAGTACTTC. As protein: CASSSRTRYQETQYF.

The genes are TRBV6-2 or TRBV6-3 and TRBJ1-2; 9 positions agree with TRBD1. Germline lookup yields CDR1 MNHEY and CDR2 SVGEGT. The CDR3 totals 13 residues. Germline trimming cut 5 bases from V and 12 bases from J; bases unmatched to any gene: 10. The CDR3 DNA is TGTGCCAGCAGTCCGGGACAGGGAAGATATAACACCTTC. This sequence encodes CASSPGQGRYNTF.

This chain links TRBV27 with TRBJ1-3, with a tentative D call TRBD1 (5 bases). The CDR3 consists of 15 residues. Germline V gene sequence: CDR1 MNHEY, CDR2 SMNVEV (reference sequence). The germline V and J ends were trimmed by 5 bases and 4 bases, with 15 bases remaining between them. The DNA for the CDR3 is TGTGCCAGCAGTGCTCAGGGTAGTAGCGGAAACACCATATATTTT. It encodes CASSAQGSSGNTIYF.